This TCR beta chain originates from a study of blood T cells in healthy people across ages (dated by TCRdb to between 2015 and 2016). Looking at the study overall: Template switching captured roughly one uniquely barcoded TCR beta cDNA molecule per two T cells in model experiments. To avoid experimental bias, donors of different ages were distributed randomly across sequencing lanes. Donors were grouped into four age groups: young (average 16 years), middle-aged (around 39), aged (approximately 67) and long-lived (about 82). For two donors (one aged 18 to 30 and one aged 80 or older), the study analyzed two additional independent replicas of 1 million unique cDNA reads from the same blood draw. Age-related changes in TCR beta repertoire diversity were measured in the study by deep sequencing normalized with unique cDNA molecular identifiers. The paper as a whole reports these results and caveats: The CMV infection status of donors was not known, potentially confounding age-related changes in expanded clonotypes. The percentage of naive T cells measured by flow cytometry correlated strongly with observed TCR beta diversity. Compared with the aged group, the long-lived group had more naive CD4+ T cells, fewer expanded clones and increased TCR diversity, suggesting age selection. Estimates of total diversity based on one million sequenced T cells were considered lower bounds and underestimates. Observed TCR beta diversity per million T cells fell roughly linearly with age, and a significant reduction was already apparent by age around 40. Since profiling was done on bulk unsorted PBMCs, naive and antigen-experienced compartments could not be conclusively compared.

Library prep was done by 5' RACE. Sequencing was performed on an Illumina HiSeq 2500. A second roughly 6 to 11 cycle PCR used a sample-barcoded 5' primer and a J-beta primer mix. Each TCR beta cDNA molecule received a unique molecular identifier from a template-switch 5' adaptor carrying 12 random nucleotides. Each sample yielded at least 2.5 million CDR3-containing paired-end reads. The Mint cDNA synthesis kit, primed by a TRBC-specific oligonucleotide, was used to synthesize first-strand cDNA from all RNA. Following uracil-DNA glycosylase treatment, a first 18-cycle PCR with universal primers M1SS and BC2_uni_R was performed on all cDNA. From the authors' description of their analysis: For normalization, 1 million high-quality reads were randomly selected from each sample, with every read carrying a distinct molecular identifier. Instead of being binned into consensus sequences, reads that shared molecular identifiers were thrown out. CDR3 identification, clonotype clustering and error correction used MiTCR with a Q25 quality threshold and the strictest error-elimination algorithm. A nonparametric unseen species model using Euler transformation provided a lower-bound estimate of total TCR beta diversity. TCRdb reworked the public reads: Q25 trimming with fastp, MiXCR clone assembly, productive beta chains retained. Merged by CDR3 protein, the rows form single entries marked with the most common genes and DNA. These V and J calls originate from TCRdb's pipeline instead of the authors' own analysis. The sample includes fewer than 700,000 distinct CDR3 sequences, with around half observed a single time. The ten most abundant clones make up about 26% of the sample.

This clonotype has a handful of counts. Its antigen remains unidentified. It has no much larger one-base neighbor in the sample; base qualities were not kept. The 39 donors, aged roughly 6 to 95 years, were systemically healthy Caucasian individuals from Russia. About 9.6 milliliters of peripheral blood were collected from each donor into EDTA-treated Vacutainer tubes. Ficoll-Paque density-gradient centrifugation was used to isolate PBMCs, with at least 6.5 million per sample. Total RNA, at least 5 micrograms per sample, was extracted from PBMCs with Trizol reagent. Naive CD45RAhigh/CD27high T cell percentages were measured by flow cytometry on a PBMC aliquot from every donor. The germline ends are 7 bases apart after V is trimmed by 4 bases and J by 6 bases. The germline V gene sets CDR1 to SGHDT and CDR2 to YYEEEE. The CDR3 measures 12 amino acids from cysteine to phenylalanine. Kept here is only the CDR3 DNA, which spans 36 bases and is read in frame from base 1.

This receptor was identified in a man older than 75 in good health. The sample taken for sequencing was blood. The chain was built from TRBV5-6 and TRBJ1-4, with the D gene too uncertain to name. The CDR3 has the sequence CASSRPDEKLFF. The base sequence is TGTGCCAGCAGCCGCCCAGATGAAAAACTGTTTTTT. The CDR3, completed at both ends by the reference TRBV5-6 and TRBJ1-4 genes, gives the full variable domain DAGVTQSPTHLIKTRGQQVTLRCSPKSGHDTVSWYQQALGQGPQFIFQYYEEEERQRGNFPDRFSGHQFPNYSSELNVNALLLGDSALYLCASSRPDEKLFFGSGTQLSVL.